The sequence of this T cell receptor beta chain was determined in a study of Graves' ophthalmopathy and Graves' hyperthyroidism. Study conclusions and caveats: The model predicted ophthalmopathy progression with 65% to 71% sensitivity and less than 85% specificity.

The sequenced template was RNA, covering the TCR beta CDR3 region. First-round RT-PCR used HTBI primers; second-round multiplex PCR followed. TCRdb passed the multiplex PCR reads through MiXCR, listing each CDR3 protein once. The sample consists of over a million distinct CDR3 sequences, roughly 35% of them appearing once. Germline CDR1 reads KGHSH; CDR2 reads LQKENI. The CDR3 is 15 residues long. The V gene lost 3 bases and the J gene lost 5 bases, with 11 bases spanning the gap. Participants with hyperthyroidism, aged 18 to 65, were newly diagnosed with under 2 months' duration. Other autoimmune diseases, uncontrolled infections, pregnancy or lactation ruled patients out of participation. Patients were diagnosed from clinical symptoms, serum thyroxine, TRAb, thyroid ultrasound and orbital computed tomography. Details on this clonotype: The target antigen is unknown.

The sequencing sample was made of peripheral blood or thyroid tissue (not recorded which). This sequence was found in an adult man with Graves' hyperthyroidism. The chain links TRBV18 to TRBJ1-6; D not certain. The CDR3 DNA reads TGTGCCAGCTCACCTCAGACAAGCAATAATTCACCCCTCCACTTT. The encoded protein is CASSPQTSNNSPLHF.